The 23 T cell receptor beta chains below were found in one sample sequenced in a study of Graves' ophthalmopathy and Graves' hyperthyroidism. Amplification of the TCR beta CDR3 regions used RNA transcripts (as template). Scientists carried out first-round RT-PCR using HTBI primers and then a second-round multiplex PCR. Each CDR3 protein is one row after TCRdb ran MiXCR on the multiplex PCR reads. The sample lists under 200,000 distinct CDR3 sequences, approximately 38% occurring once. The sample was peripheral blood. These receptors originate from a woman aged 40 to 55 with Graves' ophthalmopathy.

Many counts were recorded for this clonotype. The chain carries TRBV24-1 and TRBJ1-5; no reliable D call. CDR3 length equals 13 residues. The V end was cut by 5 bases, the J end by 4 bases, with 8 bases between. Germline values: CDR1 KGHDR, CDR2 SFDVKD. The CDR3: CATSGDYNQPQHF. For the CDR3, the DNA is TGTGCCACCAGTGGGGATTATAATCAGCCCCAGCATTTT.

In this sample, this clonotype turned up many times. CDR3 sequence (DNA): TGTGCCACCAGTGATGGGGTAAGCCAGCCCCAGCATTTT. Its translation is CATSDGVSQPQHF. V is TRBV24-1 and J is TRBJ1-5; D gene uncertain. This CDR3 is built from 13 residues. With 3 bases removed from V and 7 bases from J, the gap between germline ends came to 9 bases. Germline assignment: CDR1 KGHDR and CDR2 SFDVKD.

This sequence joins TRBV7-9 and TRBJ2-5, with D perhaps matching TRBD2 (5 bases). This CDR3 contains 14 residues. Germline V gene lookup returns CDR1 SEHNR and CDR2 FQNEAQ (reference sequence). V was pared by 5 bases and J by 5 bases, with 15 bases between. For the CDR3, the DNA is TGTGCCAGCAGCCTCACGGGAAGGTGGGAGACCCAGTACTTC. Amino acids: CASSLTGRWETQYF.

The rearrangement links TRBV6-1 to TRBJ1-1, with TRBD1 as a possible D gene (6 bases). This CDR3 is built from 12 residues. The germline gives CDR1 MNHNS, CDR2 SASEGT. V lost 11 bases, J lost 3 bases, and 13 bases lay in between. CDR3 in amino acids: CASTRGDTEAFF. CDR3 nucleotide sequence: TGTGCCTCGACTAGGGGGGACACTGAAGCTTTCTTT.

This clonotype has a count of ten or more. This may come from a read error, since a much larger clone is one base off. V usage is TRBV6-2 or TRBV6-3 and J usage is TRBJ1-2; D perhaps matches TRBD1 (6 bases). The CDR3 is 16 residues long. CDR1 is MNHEY, CDR2 SVGEGT, per germline. CDR3 sequence reads: CAGSDERTAFNYGYTF. CDR3 coding DNA: TGTGCCGGCAGTGATGAAAGGACAGCTTTTAACTATGGCTACACCTTC.

In its sample, this clonotype was seen many times. At one end, the junction sequence differs from germline, possibly due to a read error. This chain links TRBV14 with TRBJ2-5, with a weak D call TRBD2 (6 bases). The CDR3 is made up of 12 amino acids. Germline lookup yields CDR1 SGHDN and CDR2 FVKESK. CDR3 in amino acids: CASTGSGETQYF. CDR3 coding DNA: TGTGCGAGCACCGGGAGCGGGGAGACCCAGTACTTC.

This chain uses TRBV6-1 with TRBJ1-3; D remains unclear. From germline, CDR1 is MNHNS and CDR2 SASEGT. V dropped 6 bases and J dropped 4 bases, with 13 bases sitting between them. The CDR3 has 14 amino acids. DNA for the CDR3: TGTGCCAGCAGCCCCGGAACTACAGGAAACACCATATATTTT. Its protein is CASSPGTTGNTIYF.

This clonotype was picked up a small number of times. The rearrangement links TRBV12-3 or TRBV12-4 to TRBJ1-1; weak D call: TRBD1 (6 bases). The CDR3 covers 16 residues. V was clipped by 3 bases and J by 3 bases, with 17 bases between them. DNA of the CDR3: TGTGCCAGCAGTTTCCCGACAGGATCCGACGACACTGAAGCTTTCTTT. This encodes CASSFPTGSDDTEAFF.

The chain carries TRBV25-1 and TRBJ2-7, with TRBD2 as a possible D gene (5 bases). Per germline, CDR1 MGHDK and CDR2 SYGVNS. The V gene lost 2 bases and the J gene lost 4 bases, with 12 bases spanning the gap. The CDR3 is 14 amino acids. CDR3 sequence (DNA): TGTGCCAGCAGTGAACTGGGAGTGGAGTACGAGCAGTACTTC. Translating it yields CASSELGVEYEQYF.

This clonotype was observed at least ten times. This chain connects TRBV19 to TRBJ2-5; D is unresolved. Looked up from germline, CDR1 is LNHDA and CDR2 is SQIVND (reference sequence). The CDR3 is made up of 12 amino acids. V was shortened by 3 bases and J by 7 bases, with 9 bases between the two germline ends. In DNA, the CDR3 is TGTGCCAGTAGTATCCCTGCCGGGACCCAGTACTTC. Protein sequence: CASSIPAGTQYF.

This clonotype was recorded a few times. The chain combines TRBV7-9 with TRBJ2-5; maybe TRBD2 (5 bases). The CDR3 extends over 15 amino acids. The germline V and J ends were trimmed by 4 bases and 0 bases, with 12 bases remaining between them. Germline values: CDR1 SEHNR, CDR2 FQNEAQ (reference sequence). The CDR3 spells CASSSVWEYQETQYF. The CDR3 coding sequence is TGTGCCAGCAGCTCCGTCTGGGAGTACCAAGAGACCCAGTACTTC.

V gene TRBV12-3 or TRBV12-4 combines with J gene TRBJ2-5; TRBD1 aligns across 8 bases. The V segment lost 6 bases and the J segment 4 bases; nucleotides outside the gene matches: 4. The CDR3 consists of 13 residues. For the CDR3, the DNA is TGTGCCAGCAGGACAGGGGAAGGAGAGACCCAGTACTTC. Protein product: CASRTGEGETQYF.

At least ten counts were recorded for this clonotype. The chain uses TRBV6-5 and TRBJ2-5; D perhaps matches TRBD2 (5 bases). Germline V gene data show CDR1 as MNHEY and CDR2 as SVGAGI. The length of the CDR3 is 15 residues. The V end lost 0 bases, the J end lost 13 bases, and 21 bases lay between the germline ends. CDR3 sequence reads: CASSYSWLVFEGLYF. CDR3 DNA: TGTGCCAGCAGTTACTCTTGGTTGGTTTTTGAGGGTCTGTACTTC.

This clonotype was picked up many times. A much more abundant neighbour one base away suggests this may be a read error. The chain couples TRBV6-1 to TRBJ1-2; possible D gene TRBD1, 5 bases. The CDR3 extends over 11 amino acids. The germline CDR1 and CDR2 sequences are MNHNS and SASEGT. CDR3: CASSLKGSYAF. In DNA, the CDR3 is TGTGCCAGCAGTCTAAAGGGGAGCTACGCCTTC.

This clonotype came up many times. This rearrangement joins TRBV11-3 to TRBJ2-5; D tentatively reads TRBD1 or TRBD2 (5 bases each). CDR1 and CDR2 from the germline V gene are SGHNT and YENEEA. V gave up 5 bases and J gave up 4 bases, with 20 bases separating them. CDR3 length equals 16 residues. The CDR3 DNA reads TGTGCCAGCAGCCCCCGGGACCGAGGGGTGGTAGAGACCCAGTACTTC. This encodes CASSPRDRGVVETQYF.

This clonotype has at least ten counts. This chain joins TRBV11-3 and TRBJ2-7; the D call may be TRBD1 or TRBD2 (5 bases each). The V gene lost 6 bases and the J gene lost 5 bases, with 17 bases spanning the gap. The CDR3 consists of 14 residues. CDR1 is SGHNT, CDR2 YENEEA, per germline. CDR3 protein: CASSPNTGTNEQYF. Written as DNA, the CDR3 is TGTGCCAGCAGTCCTAATACCGGGACGAACGAGCAGTACTTC.

This clonotype was seen repeatedly, ten times or more. J is TRBJ2-5 and V is TRBV7-8; D may be TRBD1 (6 bases). V shed 4 bases and J shed 1 base, with 10 bases lying between them. The CDR3 spans 14 residues. Germline V CDR1 and CDR2: SGHVS, FQNEAQ. CDR3 in amino acids: CASSSQGVQETQYF. The CDR3 DNA reads TGTGCCAGCAGCTCACAGGGAGTCCAAGAGACCCAGTACTTC.

This clonotype was picked up many times. The chain has TRBV6-5 and TRBJ1-2, with 11 nucleotides matching TRBD1. In germline, CDR1 is MNHEY, CDR2 SVGAGI. With 8 bases clipped from V and 7 bases from J, the junction kept 9 bases outside the gene matches. This CDR3 spans 14 amino acids. CDR3 nucleotide sequence: TGTGCCAGCCTGGACAGGGGGCATCGAGGTGGCTACACCTTC. It encodes CASLDRGHRGGYTF.

This clonotype has a single count. The genes are TRBV6-4 and TRBJ1-3; D unclear. From germline, CDR1 is MRHNA and CDR2 SNTAGT. V was cut by 5 bases and J by 4 bases, with 6 bases left in between. This CDR3 has 12 amino acids. DNA for the CDR3: TGTGCCAGCAGTAGTCGAGGAAACACCATATATTTT. Its protein is CASSSRGNTIYF.

This clonotype was counted at least ten times. The chain carries TRBV4-1 and TRBJ1-2, with D uncertain. CDR1 is MGHRA and CDR2 is YSYEKL in the germline V gene. V was clipped by 0 bases and J by 2 bases, with 7 bases between them. This CDR3 region has 14 residues. CDR3 protein: CASSQDKGNYGYTF. The CDR3 DNA is TGCGCCAGCAGCCAAGATAAGGGAAACTATGGCTACACCTTC.

This clonotype was observed at least ten times. This chain joins TRBV6-2 or TRBV6-3 and TRBJ2-7; 7 bases map to TRBD1. The germline gives CDR1 MNHEY, CDR2 SVGEGT. The CDR3 is 14 residues long. The trim removed 6 bases at V and 3 bases at J, leaving 8 bases unmatched. The CDR3 protein is CASSPTPGGYEQYF. CDR3 DNA sequence: TGTGCCAGCAGCCCAACCCCAGGGGGCTACGAGCAGTACTTC.

There are many counts of this clonotype. The chain employs TRBV28 and TRBJ1-1; D is unclear. The CDR3 length is 15 residues. From germline, CDR1 is MDHEN and CDR2 SYDVKM. Trimming took 5 bases from V and 0 from J, leaving 13 bases between them. CDR3 in amino acids: CASSQTATVNTEAFF. The CDR3 DNA reads TGTGCCAGCAGTCAAACCGCTACAGTGAACACTGAAGCTTTCTTT.

The V call is TRBV15, the J call TRBJ1-5; tentative D call: TRBD1 (5 bases). Trimming stripped 1 base from V and 0 bases from J, with 10 bases between. CDR1 is LNHNV and CDR2 is YYDKDF in the germline V gene (reference sequence). CDR3 length: 16 residues. The CDR3 reads CATSRGDSNSNQPQHF. Written as DNA, the CDR3 is TGTGCCACCAGCAGAGGGGACTCCAATAGCAATCAGCCCCAGCATTTT.